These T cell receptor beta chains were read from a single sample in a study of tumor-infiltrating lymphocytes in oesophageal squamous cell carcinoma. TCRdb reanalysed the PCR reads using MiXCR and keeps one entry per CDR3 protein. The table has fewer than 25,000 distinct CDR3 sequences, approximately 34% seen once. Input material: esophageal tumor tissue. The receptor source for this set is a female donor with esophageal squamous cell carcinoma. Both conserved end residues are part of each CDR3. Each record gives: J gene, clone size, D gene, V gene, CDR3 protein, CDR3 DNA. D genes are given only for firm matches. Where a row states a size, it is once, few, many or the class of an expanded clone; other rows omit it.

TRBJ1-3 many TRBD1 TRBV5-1 CASSLEGGGGNTIYF TGCGCCAGCAGCTTGGAAGGGGGCGGTGGAAACACCATATATTTT
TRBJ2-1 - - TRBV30 CACDRDRSPQQFF TGTGCCTGCGACCGGGATCGATCCCCCCAGCAGTTCTTC
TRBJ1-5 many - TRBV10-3 CAISDEGEGNQPQHF TGTGCCATCAGTGATGAAGGGGAAGGCAATCAGCCCCAGCATTTT
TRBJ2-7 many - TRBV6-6 CASSYSPGPSYEQYF TGTGCCAGCAGTTACTCGCCGGGGCCTTCCTACGAGCAGTACTTC
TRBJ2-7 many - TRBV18 CASGAVSYEQYF TGTGCCAGCGGAGCTGTTTCCTACGAGCAGTACTTC
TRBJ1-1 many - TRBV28 CASSLIFGVVGTEAFF TGTGCCAGCAGTTTGATATTCGGGGTTGTAGGCACTGAAGCTTTCTTT
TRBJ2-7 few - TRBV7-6 CASSLSAAGSSYNEQYF TGTGCCAGCAGCTTGTCGGCGGCAGGCAGCTCCTACAATGAGCAGTACTTC
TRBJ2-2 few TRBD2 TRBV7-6 CASSLSLAGGPGELFF TGTGCCAGCAGCTTATCCCTAGCGGGAGGCCCCGGGGAGCTGTTTTTT
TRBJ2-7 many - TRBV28 CASSRNHRVPYEQYF TGTGCCAGCAGTCGTAACCACAGGGTTCCCTACGAGCAGTACTTC
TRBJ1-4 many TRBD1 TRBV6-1 CASRRQGPAEKLFF TGTGCCAGCAGGCGACAGGGACCAGCCGAAAAACTGTTTTTT
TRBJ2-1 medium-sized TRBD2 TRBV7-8 CASSLARAGAYNEQFF TGTGCCAGCAGCTTGGCCCGAGCGGGAGCCTACAATGAGCAGTTCTTC
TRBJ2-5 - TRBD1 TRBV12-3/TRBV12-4 CASRPTGRGETQYF TGTGCCAGCAGACCGACAGGGCGCGGAGAGACCCAGTACTTC
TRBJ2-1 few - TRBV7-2 CASSPWAVGGEQFF TGTGCCAGCAGCCCCTGGGCGGTTGGTGGTGAGCAGTTCTTC
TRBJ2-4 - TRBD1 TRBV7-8 CASSLATGFAKNIQYF TGTGCCAGCAGCTTAGCGACAGGGTTCGCCAAAAACATTCAGTACTTC
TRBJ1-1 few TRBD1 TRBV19 CASSIGTGLTEAFF TGTGCCAGTAGTATCGGGACAGGGCTCACTGAAGCTTTCTTT
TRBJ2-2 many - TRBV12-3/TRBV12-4 CASSLFPAGNTGELFF TGTGCCAGCAGTTTGTTCCCGGCGGGGAACACCGGGGAGCTGTTTTTT
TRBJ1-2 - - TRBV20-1 CSARVGGRNYGYTF TGCAGTGCTAGAGTCGGGGGGAGAAACTATGGCTACACCTTC
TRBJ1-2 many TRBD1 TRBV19 CASSTTGAFFGYTF TGTGCCAGTAGCACGACAGGGGCGTTCTTTGGCTACACCTTC
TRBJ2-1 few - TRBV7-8 CASSLGYVGNEQFF TGTGCCAGCAGCTTAGGCTACGTGGGGAATGAGCAGTTCTTC
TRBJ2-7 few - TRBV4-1 CASSQDDRALYEQYF TGCGCCAGCAGCCAAGACGACCGAGCACTGTACGAGCAGTACTTC
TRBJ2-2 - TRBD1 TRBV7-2 CASSLGGQGSGGELFF TGTGCCAGCAGCTTAGGAGGACAGGGTTCGGGCGGGGAGCTGTTTTTT
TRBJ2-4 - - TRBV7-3 CASSAGGGLWLHLRF -
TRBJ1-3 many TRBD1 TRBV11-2 CASSSGGGIGNTIYF TGTGCCAGCAGCTCAGGGGGGGGCATTGGAAACACCATATATTTT
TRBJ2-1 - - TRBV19 CASSIQAGATYNEQFF TGTGCCAGTAGTATTCAAGCAGGGGCGACCTACAATGAGCAGTTCTTC
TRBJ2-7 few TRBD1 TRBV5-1 CASSSRTGAYEQYF TGCGCCAGCAGCTCCCGGACAGGGGCCTACGAGCAGTACTTC
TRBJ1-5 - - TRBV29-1 CSAPWAGGGVSNQPQHF TGCAGCGCGCCTTGGGCAGGTGGAGGGGTTAGCAATCAGCCCCAGCATTTT
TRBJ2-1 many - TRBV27 CASTDTYYNEQFF TGTGCCAGCACGGACACCTACTACAATGAGCAGTTCTTC
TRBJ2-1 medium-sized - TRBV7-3 CASSLYGEAYNEQFF TGTGCCAGCAGCTTATATGGGGAGGCCTACAATGAGCAGTTCTTC
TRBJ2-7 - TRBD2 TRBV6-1 CASSQSGTPAYEQYF TGTGCCAGCAGCCAAAGCGGGACGCCTGCCTACGAGCAGTACTTC
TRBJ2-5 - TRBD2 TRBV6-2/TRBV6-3 CASSYGRARKETQYF TGTGCCAGCAGTTACGGGAGGGCCAGGAAAGAGACCCAGTACTTC
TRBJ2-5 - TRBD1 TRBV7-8 CASSSPSTGGTRGTQYF TGTGCCAGCAGCTCCCCCTCGACAGGGGGCACTCGAGGGACCCAGTACTTC
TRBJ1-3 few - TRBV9 CASSVGRSRGNTIYF TGTGCCAGCAGCGTAGGCAGGTCTCGTGGAAACACCATATATTTT
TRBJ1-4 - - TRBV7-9 CASSFGSAGGEKLFF TGTGCCAGCAGCTTTGGGTCCGCGGGGGGTGAAAAACTGTTTTTT
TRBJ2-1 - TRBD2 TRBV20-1 CSAGLATYNEQFF TGCAGTGCGGGACTAGCGACATACAATGAGCAGTTCTTC
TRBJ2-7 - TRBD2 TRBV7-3 CASSIAGWDREQYF TGTGCCAGCAGCATAGCGGGATGGGATCGGGAGCAGTACTTC
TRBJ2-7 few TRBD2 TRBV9 CASSPGSGKTYEQYF TGTGCCAGCAGCCCGGGGAGCGGGAAGACCTACGAGCAGTACTTC
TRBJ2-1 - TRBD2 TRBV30 CAWSVIVLAGGGYNEQFF TGTGCCTGGAGTGTAATTGTGCTAGCGGGAGGGGGTTACAATGAGCAGTTCTTC
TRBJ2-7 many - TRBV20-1 CSATQRATYEQYF TGCAGTGCCACACAGAGAGCAACCTACGAGCAGTACTTC
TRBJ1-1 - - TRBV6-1 CASTTPGANTEAFF TGTGCCAGCACCACGCCAGGGGCTAACACTGAAGCTTTCTTT
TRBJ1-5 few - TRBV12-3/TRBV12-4 CASSQWGNNQPQHF TGTGCCAGCAGCCAATGGGGAAACAATCAGCCCCAGCATTTT
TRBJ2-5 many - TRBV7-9 CASSPLTRIRETQYF TGTGCCAGCAGCCCCCTCACCCGAATCCGGGAGACCCAGTACTTC
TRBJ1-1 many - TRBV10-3 CAIKSGAGADTEAFF TGTGCCATCAAGTCAGGAGCGGGGGCGGACACTGAAGCTTTCTTT
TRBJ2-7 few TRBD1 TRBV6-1 CASLLDRGAYEQYF TGTGCCAGCTTGTTGGACAGGGGGGCTTACGAGCAGTACTTC
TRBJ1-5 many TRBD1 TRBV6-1 CASSGYRGDQPQHF TGTGCCAGCAGTGGCTACAGGGGGGATCAGCCCCAGCATTTT
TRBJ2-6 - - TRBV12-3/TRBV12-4 CASSSGTATTLRAVLRF -
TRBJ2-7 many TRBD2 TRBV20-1 CSVSGRTYEQYF TGCAGTGTGAGCGGGAGAACCTACGAGCAGTACTTC
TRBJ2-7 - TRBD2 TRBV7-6 CASSNAAGGYEQYF TGTGCCAGCAGTAATGCAGCGGGAGGCTACGAGCAGTACTTC
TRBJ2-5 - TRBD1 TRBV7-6 CASSLRRQGETQYF TGTGCCAGCAGCTTGCGGAGACAGGGAGAGACCCAGTACTTC
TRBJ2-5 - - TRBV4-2 CASSLIRDGGETQYF TGTGCCAGCAGTTTAATCCGGGACGGGGGAGAGACCCAGTACTTC